This paragraph covers one T cell receptor beta chain sequence. What antigen it recognizes has not been identified. Per-base quality was not reported, and no clone a single base away is much larger than it. The meaning of the sample's time point label: about 28 days (+/-7) after the second vaccine dose. AZD1222 recipients given second doses at about 4 weeks or at about 12 weeks were pooled, since spike-specific TCR depth and breadth were not found to differ between the two schedules. The vaccinee samples were drawn from two UK trials, COV001 and COV002, one of which was a single-blind randomized controlled phase 2/3 trial testing AZD1222 (ChAdOx1 nCoV-19) in healthy adults. For TCRbeta chain sequencing, PBMC samples were collected from trial participants at day 0 and at day 28 after the second dose. The CDR1 and CDR2 encoded by the germline V gene are MGHRA and YSYEKL. Measured from the cysteine to the phenylalanine, the CDR3 is 16 residues long. Of all the DNA, just the CDR3 is kept, 48 bases in frame from base 1. Trimming leaves V shorter by 3 bases and J shorter by 0 bases, with the junction holding 6 bases beyond the gene matches.

The source of the sample is a study of T cell responses to AZD1222 COVID-19 vaccine (dated by TCRdb to the early 2020s). About the full investigation: A total of approximately 250 trial participants underwent TCR sequencing, of whom about 200 had received two doses of AZD1222 and some 25 had received two doses of the MenACWY control vaccine. Enrollment into the trials was organized by age into subgroups of 18-55, 56-69 and 70-plus years, and those subgroups contained roughly 160, 29 and 62 TCR-sequenced participants, respectively.

The CDR3 regions of human TCRbeta chains were analyzed by immunosequencing. The paper's data handling went like this. TCRs in the repertoires were compared against a reference library of SARS-CoV-2-specific TCRs that had been generated with the MIRA antigen-specificity platform. Breadth was defined as the fraction of unique TCRs that were SARS-CoV-2-associated. Depth was defined as the fraction of total T cells that were SARS-CoV-2-associated. Using the MIRA data, each spike-specific TCR was mapped to the spike region that the TCR reacts to and placed in a CD4 or CD8 class. Log10-transformed breadth and depth values were compared by one-way ANOVA with Sidak's multiple comparisons tests. TCRdb provides this immuneACCESS table in a form limited to in-frame rearrangements. Some clones are lacking; in checked studies, under half of them reflect an unresolved V gene, and why the rest are absent is not known. V and J calls and clone size are as listed in that table; D and trimming were resolved from the DNA. The sample includes about 69,000 clones, with less than 85% observed a single time. The ten largest clones capture about 23% of the sample.

Overall results and qualifications from the work: The vaccine-associated CD4 TCRs covered the entire spike protein, and the dominant responses fell in regions 160-218 and 743-854. Conclusions about previously exposed vaccinees are limited, since just 6 or 7 AZD1222 recipients were seropositive for SARS-CoV-2 at baseline. Spike-specific TCR breadth and depth rose significantly after two AZD1222 doses compared with day 0 and with MenACWY recipients. The 56-69-year group was small, and its depth increase did not reach significance, likely because of low power. Reportedly, almost half of the unique spike-specific TCRs recognized epitopes lying outside the regions that are mutated in the B.1.351 and B.1.1.7 variants. Because no day 14 peak-response samples were available, the repertoires could be characterized only after the peak T cell response. Participants were mostly white British and included more females than males, and it was suggested by the authors that clonal diversity may have been underestimated.

Recombination linked TRBV4-1 to TRBJ2-7; 9 bases in between match TRBD1. This TCR was sampled from an adult who received the AZD1222 COVID-19 vaccine. The material was peripheral blood, obtained 28 days after the second AZD1222 dose. The nucleotides are TGCGCCAGCAGCCATACCGGGACAGGGAGCTCCTACGAGCAGTACTTC. The resulting protein is CASSHTGTGSSYEQYF.